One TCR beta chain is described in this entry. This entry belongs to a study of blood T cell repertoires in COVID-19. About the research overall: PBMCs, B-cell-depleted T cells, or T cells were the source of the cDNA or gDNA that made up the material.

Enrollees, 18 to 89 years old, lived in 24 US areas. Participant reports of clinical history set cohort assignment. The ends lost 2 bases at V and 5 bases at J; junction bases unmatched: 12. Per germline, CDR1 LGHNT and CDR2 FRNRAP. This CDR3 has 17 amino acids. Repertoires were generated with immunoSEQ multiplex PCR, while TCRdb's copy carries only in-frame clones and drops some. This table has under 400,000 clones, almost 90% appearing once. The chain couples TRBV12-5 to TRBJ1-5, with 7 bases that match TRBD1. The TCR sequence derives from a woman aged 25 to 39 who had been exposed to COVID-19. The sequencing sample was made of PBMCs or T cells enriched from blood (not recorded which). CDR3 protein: CASGLTTIDRVDQPQHF. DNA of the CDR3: TGTGCTAGTGGTTTGACCACGATCGACAGGGTCGATCAGCCCCAGCATTTT.